This passage covers 4 T cell receptor beta chains from one sample sequenced in a study of blood T cell repertoires in COVID-19. The table came from immunoSEQ multiplex PCR; TCRdb's copy has only in-frame clones and leaves some out. The data contain a few hundred thousand clones, around 86% of them seen just once; the ten biggest clones take up 3%. Sequenced input: peripheral blood. The receptors stem from a woman in her twenties or thirties with active or convalescent COVID-19.

The V and J genes are TRBV6-7 and TRBJ2-3; perhaps TRBD1 as D (6 bases). TRBV6-7 is placed among ORFs of uncertain function. V lost 2 bases to trimming and J lost 2 bases, with 17 bases between them. The CDR3 consists of 17 residues. The CDR3 nucleotides are TGTGCCAGCAGTTACGGGGACATTCAACGGGACACAGATACGCAGTATTTT. Its translation: CASSYGDIQRDTDTQYF.

The chain employs TRBV7-9 and TRBJ2-3; 7 positions match TRBD1. This CDR3 contains 14 residues. Unmatched junction bases numbered 3, after V lost 2 bases and J lost 4 bases. Germline CDR1 is SEHNR and CDR2 is FQNEAQ (reference sequence). The CDR3 DNA follows: TGTGCCAGCAGCTTAAGACAGGGCGCAGATACGCAGTATTTT. This sequence encodes CASSLRQGADTQYF.

The V and J genes are TRBV12-5 and TRBJ2-1, with D possibly being TRBD2 (7 bases). V dropped 2 bases and J dropped 5 bases, with 25 bases sitting between them. Germline CDR1 is LGHNT and CDR2 is FRNRAP. CDR3 size: 19 residues. The CDR3 nucleotides read TGTGCTAGTGGTTTGCCCCATCGGGGGGCCAGCCCCCTACACAATGAGCAGTTCTTC. Translating gives CASGLPHRGASPLHNEQFF.

This chain links TRBV6-5 with TRBJ1-4; D is uncertain. Germline-derived CDR1 and CDR2 are MNHEY and SVGAGI. There are 15 residues in the CDR3. Trimming removed 3 bases at V and 0 bases at J, with 8 bases between. The CDR3, as DNA: TGTGCCAGCAGTTATGACCGGGCAACTAATGAAAAACTGTTTTTT. This sequence encodes CASSYDRATNEKLFF.